The 30 T cell receptor beta chains presented below share a single source sample, sequenced in a study of cytomegalovirus exposure and HLA in healthy donors. Sequencing used immunoSEQ multiplex PCR; TCRdb keeps in-frame clones, though not all of them. The table includes more than 85,000 clones, roughly 90% detected once. Material: PBMCs. These TCRs come from a woman under 40 in good health and CMV-seropositive.

The genes are TRBV7-8 and TRBJ2-3; 13 bases map to TRBD2. V lost 2 bases to trimming and J lost 1 base; unmatched junction nucleotides: 6. Germline CDR1 reads SGHVS; CDR2 reads FQNEAQ. The CDR3 has 18 residues. CDR3 residues: CASSLSGTSGEGTDTQYF. CDR3 coding DNA: TGTGCCAGCAGCTTAAGTGGGACTAGCGGGGAAGGCACAGATACGCAGTATTTT.

This chain connects TRBV6-6 to TRBJ2-7; 7 bases fit TRBD1. J gave up 6 bases and V 5 bases, and 7 bases lay outside the gene matches. Germline CDR1 and CDR2: MNHNY and SVGAGI (reference sequence). This CDR3 contains 13 residues. CDR3 DNA: TGTGCCAGCAGTCAACAGGGGAATCGCGAGCAGTACTTC. This encodes CASSQQGNREQYF.

The gene calls are TRBV7-2 and TRBJ2-7, with 11 bases matching TRBD1. Germline lookup yields CDR1 SGHTA and CDR2 FQGNSA. J lost 4 bases, V lost 4 bases, and 3 bases had no gene match. CDR3 length: 14 residues. The DNA for the CDR3 is TGTGCCAGCAGCTGGGACAGGGGGTTGTACGAGCAGTACTTC. Its translation: CASSWDRGLYEQYF.

The rearrangement links TRBV9 to TRBJ1-2; D is possibly TRBD1 (6 bases). Per germline, CDR1 SGDLS and CDR2 YYNGEE. Trimming shortened V by 3 bases and J by 6 bases, and 24 bases separated the two germline ends. The CDR3 is 17 residues long. The CDR3 coding sequence is TGTGCCAGCAGCGCACCCGTCTCGACAGGAGAAATCCATGGCTACACCTTC. It specifies CASSAPVSTGEIHGYTF.

The rearrangement joins TRBV10-3 to TRBJ2-7, with 10 nucleotides matching TRBD2. Germline lookup yields CDR1 ENHRY and CDR2 SYGVKD. V was pared by 6 bases and J by 7 bases, with 6 bases of the junction left unmatched. The CDR3 length is 13 residues. CDR3 sequence: CAISPGLAWEQYF. The CDR3 DNA reads TGTGCCATCAGCCCGGGACTAGCGTGGGAGCAGTACTTC.

V gene TRBV7-3 combines with J gene TRBJ2-2; tentatively, D is TRBD2 (6 bases). Looked up from germline, CDR1 is SGHTA and CDR2 is FQGTGA. Trimming left V 4 bases short and J 4 bases short, with 16 bases between. CDR3 length: 16 amino acids. In DNA form, the CDR3 reads TGTGCCAGCAGCTCTCAGGGCGGGGCCGTCACCGGGGAGCTGTTTTTT. Amino acids: CASSSQGGAVTGELFF.

The V call is TRBV2, the J call TRBJ1-5, with D tentatively TRBD1 (6 bases). CDR3 size: 13 residues. Germline lookup yields CDR1 SNHLY and CDR2 FYNNEI. Trimming left V 7 bases short and J 4 bases short, with 11 bases between. The CDR3 coding sequence is TGTGCCAGCATCAGGGACATAAATCAGCCCCAGCATTTT. It is translated as CASIRDINQPQHF.

The rearrangement joins TRBV4-2 to TRBJ1-1, with D perhaps matching TRBD1 (6 bases). The CDR3 runs to 14 residues. V gave up 0 bases and J gave up 7 bases, with 12 bases separating them. Germline CDR1 LGHNA, CDR2 YNFKEQ. DNA for the CDR3: TGTGCCAGCAGCCAAGAGCGGGGGGGGCTTGAAGCTTTCTTT. Amino acids: CASSQERGGLEAFF.

This clone showed up just once. The V and J genes are TRBV5-1 and TRBJ1-5, with D perhaps TRBD1 (5 bases). The CDR3 sequence is 16 residues long. V was cut by 0 bases and J by 2 bases, with 12 bases left in between. Germline loops: CDR1 SGHRS, CDR2 YFSETQ. For the CDR3, the DNA is TGCGCCAGCAGCTTGGCCGGGGGGGATGGCAATCAGCCCCAGCATTTT. Translating gives CASSLAGGDGNQPQHF.

The sample holds a few counts of this clone. J is TRBJ2-7 and V is TRBV5-1, with a weak D call TRBD2 (6 bases). Trimming took off 5 bases at V and 2 bases at J, with 11 bases between the two ends. Looked up from germline, CDR1 is SGHRS and CDR2 is YFSETQ. This CDR3 spans 13 amino acids. The CDR3: CASSPSGAYEQYF. CDR3 DNA: TGCGCCAGCAGTCCCTCGGGAGCCTACGAGCAGTACTTC.

This clone is judged medium-sized. The chain recombines TRBV5-6 with TRBJ1-2; the D is unclear. The germline V and J ends were trimmed by 0 bases and 4 bases, with 10 bases remaining between them. Germline assignment: CDR1 SGHDT and CDR2 YYEEEE. CDR3 length: 14 residues. The CDR3 sequence: CASSLAADFYGYTF. CDR3 bases: TGTGCCAGCAGCTTGGCGGCAGACTTCTATGGCTACACCTTC.

J is TRBJ2-1 and V is TRBV13, with TRBD2 matching over 15 bases. Germline trimming cut 6 bases from V and 7 bases from J; bases unmatched to any gene: 7. The CDR3 is made up of 16 amino acids. The germline gives CDR1 PRHDT, CDR2 FYEKMQ (reference sequence). The CDR3 DNA follows: TGTGCCAGCAGTCCGCCCGGGACTAGCGGGAGGAATGAGCAGTTCTTC. The encoded protein is CASSPPGTSGRNEQFF. The whole variable domain, filled in from reference TRBV13 and TRBJ2-1, reads AAGVIQSPRHLIKEKRETATLKCYPIPRHDTVYWYQQGPGQDPQFLISFYEKMQSDKGSIPDRFSAQQFSDYHSELNMSSLELGDSALYFCASSPPGTSGRNEQFFGPGTRLTVL.

This clone was detected once. The V gene is TRBV27, the J gene TRBJ1-5; D is perhaps TRBD1 (6 bases). The CDR3 spans 15 residues. Germline CDR1 and CDR2: MNHEY and SMNVEV (reference sequence). V was cut by 6 bases and J by 2 bases, with 14 bases left in between. This CDR3 is CASSPRGGGNQPQHF. CDR3 sequence (DNA): TGTGCCAGCAGCCCCAGGGGAGGGGGCAATCAGCCCCAGCATTTT.

The chain couples TRBV7-9 to TRBJ2-1; weak D call: TRBD2 (6 bases). V was clipped by 5 bases and J by 9 bases, with 14 bases between them. CDR1 is SEHNR, CDR2 FQNEAQ, per germline (reference sequence). CDR3 length: 13 amino acids. The CDR3 loop reads CASSPRLGGEQFF. CDR3 DNA: TGTGCCAGCAGCCCCCGCTTGGGGGGTGAGCAGTTCTTC.

V gene TRBV7-7 combines with J gene TRBJ2-1; 7 nucleotides agree with TRBD1. This CDR3 has 13 residues. V shed 6 bases and J 10 bases; nucleotides not matched to a gene: 9. Germline CDR1 and CDR2: SSHAT and FNYEAQ (reference sequence). The CDR3 loop reads CASSRTGTAEQFF. The CDR3 DNA reads as TGTGCCAGCAGTCGAACCGGGACAGCGGAGCAGTTCTTC.

J is TRBJ2-7 and V is TRBV4-3; 12 bases align to TRBD2. The V gene end was trimmed by 0 bases and the J gene end by 5 bases; junction bases not matched to a gene: 8. The CDR3 covers 17 residues. Germline V gene data show CDR1 as LGHNA and CDR2 as YSLEER. Here the CDR3 reads CASSQDRGTSGYNEQYF. CDR3 bases: TGCGCCAGCAGCCAAGATCGGGGGACTAGCGGGTACAACGAGCAGTACTTC.

This chain links TRBV29-1 with TRBJ2-3, with a tentative D call TRBD2 (6 bases). The V end was cut by 6 bases, the J end by 4 bases, with 17 bases between. CDR1 SQVTM and CDR2 ANQGSEA come from the germline V gene. This CDR3 comprises 14 residues. CDR3 residues: CSVRLVSEADTQYF. The CDR3 nucleotides read TGCAGCGTCAGACTAGTTAGTGAGGCAGATACGCAGTATTTT.

In its sample, this clone was seen a few times. J is TRBJ1-2 and V is TRBV5-1; D possibly corresponds to TRBD1 (5 bases). Trimming shortened V by 0 bases and J by 1 base, and 16 bases separated the two germline ends. The CDR3 has 17 amino acids. Germline values: CDR1 SGHRS, CDR2 YFSETQ. The CDR3 here is CASSLAVGEGFNYGYTF. Here the CDR3 DNA reads TGCGCCAGCAGCTTGGCTGTAGGGGAGGGCTTTAACTATGGCTACACCTTC.

The chain joins TRBV7-3 to TRBJ2-1; weak D call: TRBD1 (7 bases). The CDR3 is made up of 15 amino acids. Germline-derived CDR1 and CDR2 are SGHTA and FQGTGA. Trimming cost V 5 bases and J 2 bases, with 13 bases left between them. CDR3 DNA sequence: TGTGCCAGCAGCCGCCAGGGGGGAGCCTACAATGAGCAGTTCTTC. Translating it yields CASSRQGGAYNEQFF. Together with reference TRBV7-3 and TRBJ2-1, the CDR3 gives the full variable domain: GAGVSQTPSNKVTEKGKYVELRCDPISGHTALYWYRQSLGQGPEFLIYFQGTGAADDSGLPNDRFFAVRPEGSVSTLKIQRTERGDSAVYLCASSRQGGAYNEQFFGPGTRLTVL.

The chain carries TRBV13 and TRBJ2-2; 13 bases are shared with TRBD2. This CDR3 is built from 17 residues. CDR1 is PRHDT, CDR2 FYEKMQ, per germline (reference sequence). The junction had 7 bases not matched to a gene; V was cut back by 4 bases and J by 5 bases. CDR3 in amino acids: CASSSGLAGSATGELFF. The CDR3 coding sequence is TGTGCCAGCAGCTCGGGACTAGCGGGGTCGGCGACCGGGGAGCTGTTTTTT.

The chain has TRBV10-3 and TRBJ2-1, with 7 positions matching TRBD2. The CDR3 sequence is 14 residues long. V shed 10 bases, J shed 3 bases, and the junction held 9 bases outside the gene matches. Germline V gives CDR1 ENHRY, CDR2 SYGVKD. In nucleotides, the CDR3 is TGTGCCACCACTAGGGAGGGGAACTACAATGAGCAGTTCTTC. Protein: CATTREGNYNEQFF.

The chain joins TRBV9 to TRBJ2-5; 13 bases line up with TRBD2. CDR1 and CDR2 (germline): SGDLS, YYNGEE. The CDR3 extends over 17 amino acids. The V and J ends lost 4 bases and 3 bases, in that order; junction bases with no gene match: 9. The DNA for the CDR3 is TGTGCCAGCAGCCCGAGATCCGGACTAGCGGGAGAAGAGACCCAGTACTTC. Its translation: CASSPRSGLAGEETQYF.

The V call is TRBV5-1, the J call TRBJ2-2; a possible D gene is TRBD2 (5 bases). Germline V CDR1 and CDR2: SGHRS, YFSETQ. The CDR3 has 13 amino acids. Trimming cost V 6 bases and J 5 bases, with 11 bases left between them. This CDR3 reads CASTPRGTGELFF. The CDR3 region has the DNA TGCGCCAGCACCCCCAGAGGGACCGGGGAGCTGTTTTTT.

The chain combines TRBV7-9 with TRBJ1-1; D uncertain. Per the germline V gene, CDR1 is SEHNR and CDR2 is FQNEAQ (reference sequence). The CDR3 has 12 amino acids. The V gene lost 6 bases and the J gene lost 0 bases, with 5 bases spanning the gap. The CDR3 is CASRLLNTEAFF. In DNA form, the CDR3 reads TGTGCCAGCAGGCTATTGAACACTGAAGCTTTCTTT.

CDR3 loop: CASRPKRRGPTDTQYF. DNA for the CDR3: TGTGCCAGCAGACCAAAGCGGCGGGGCCCCACAGATACGCAGTATTTT. The chain recombines TRBV7-9 with TRBJ2-3; D possibly corresponds to TRBD2 (6 bases). Per germline, CDR1 SEHNR and CDR2 FQNEAQ (reference sequence). The CDR3 is 16 amino acids. Trimming pared 6 bases from V and 2 bases from J, leaving 18 bases between.

V usage is TRBV6-6 and J usage is TRBJ2-7; D remains unclear. The CDR3 spans 11 residues. Deletions cut 2 bases from V and 7 bases from J, with 6 bases between. Germline V gene lookup returns CDR1 MNHNY and CDR2 SVGAGI (reference sequence). The CDR3 sequence: CASSYVREQYF. The CDR3 DNA is TGTGCCAGCAGTTACGTTCGGGAGCAGTACTTC.

The rearrangement links TRBV9 to TRBJ2-1; 7 bases line up with TRBD2. Germline CDR1 and CDR2: SGDLS and YYNGEE. The CDR3 covers 16 residues. V lost 0 bases and J lost 0; bases outside the gene matches: 3. CDR3 in DNA: TGTGCCAGCAGCGTAGGTGGGAGGGGCTCCTACAATGAGCAGTTCTTC. Its translation is CASSVGGRGSYNEQFF.

The chain combines TRBV30 with TRBJ2-7, with 8 nucleotides matching TRBD2. The germline CDR1 and CDR2 sequences are GTSNPN and SVGIG (reference sequence). V shed 4 bases and J 6 bases; nucleotides not matched to a gene: 17. The CDR3 is 16 residues long. The CDR3 nucleotides read TGTGCCTGGATTGCTGGGGTAGCGGGACAAAGCCGCGAGCAGTACTTC. Translation gives CAWIAGVAGQSREQYF.

This clone was observed a few times. This sequence joins TRBV15 and TRBJ1-6; possibly TRBD1 for D (5 bases). Looked up from germline, CDR1 is LNHNV and CDR2 is YYDKDF (reference sequence). Deletions cut 0 bases from V and 0 bases from J, with 9 bases between. The CDR3 loop spans 17 amino acids. Here the CDR3 reads CATSRERQSSYNSPLHF. The CDR3 DNA is TGTGCCACCAGCAGAGAGAGACAGAGCTCCTATAATTCACCCCTCCACTTT.

In nucleotides, the CDR3 is TGTGCCATCCGAGGGACAGGGCAGACGAACACTGAAGCTTTCTTT. It codes for CAIRGTGQTNTEAFF. The V call is TRBV10-3, the J call TRBJ1-1; 9 nucleotides match TRBD1. Germline values: CDR1 ENHRY, CDR2 SYGVKD. The CDR3 runs 15 residues. J was trimmed by 1 base and V by 8 bases; bases with no gene match: 8.